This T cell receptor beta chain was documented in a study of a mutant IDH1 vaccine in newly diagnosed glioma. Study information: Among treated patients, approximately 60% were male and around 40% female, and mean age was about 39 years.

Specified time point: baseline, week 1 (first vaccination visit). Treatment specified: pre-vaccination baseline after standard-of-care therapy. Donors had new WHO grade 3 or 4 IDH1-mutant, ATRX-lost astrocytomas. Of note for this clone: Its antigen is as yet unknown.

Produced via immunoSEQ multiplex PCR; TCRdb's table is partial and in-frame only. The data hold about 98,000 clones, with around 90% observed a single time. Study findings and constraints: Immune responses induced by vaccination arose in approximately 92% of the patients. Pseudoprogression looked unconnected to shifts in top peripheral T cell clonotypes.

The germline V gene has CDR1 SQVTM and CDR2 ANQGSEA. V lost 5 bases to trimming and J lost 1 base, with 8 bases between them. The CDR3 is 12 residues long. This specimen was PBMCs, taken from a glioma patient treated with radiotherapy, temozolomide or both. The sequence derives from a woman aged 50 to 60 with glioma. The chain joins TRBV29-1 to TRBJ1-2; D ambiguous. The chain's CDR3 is CSVYSGNYGYTF. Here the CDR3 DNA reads TGCAGCGTTTACTCTGGTAACTATGGCTACACCTTC.